Described below is a single T cell receptor beta chain sequence and its context. Its antigen remains unknown. V was pared by 4 bases and J by 8 bases, with 9 bases of the junction left unmatched. Per germline, CDR1 SGHDT and CDR2 YYEEEE. The CDR3 runs to 14 residues. This specimen belongs to a study of cytomegalovirus exposure and HLA in healthy donors. Study conclusions and caveats: Testing in vitro showed a few CMV-associated chains specific for CMV antigens.

PCR was performed using 60 Vbeta and 13 Jbeta primers. Some clones are missing from TCRdb's copy, which holds only in-frame ones; the method was immunoSEQ multiplex PCR. The repertoire includes approximately 150,000 clones, 80% to 85% of them detected once, and 2.9% sits in the top ten. V usage is TRBV5-6 and J usage is TRBJ2-1; TRBD2 matches at 7 bases. The source is a woman in her twenties or thirties in good health and CMV-seronegative. Sample: PBMCs. The CDR3 nucleotides read TGTGCCAGCAGCCTAGGGGCGGGGGTTCATGAGCAGTTCTTC. Its protein is CASSLGAGVHEQFF.